This T cell receptor beta chain was recorded in a study of shared clonotypes between healthy human individuals. Study as a whole: CD4 naive and memory got three plates each, CD8 naive two, CD8 memory one. Points from the study as a whole: Estimated richness was generally greater in naive than memory subsets. The donor pool, a small one, limited the genetic and exposure-history diversity represented.

Across several immunoSEQ plates, the genomic DNA of each subset was split evenly. Sequenced by immunoSEQ multiplex PCR; TCRdb stores in-frame clones only, minus some. The table lists 500,000 or so clones, roughly 95% of them singletons, with under 0.065% in the top ten. Concerning this clone itself: What it binds is not known.

The CDR3 is made up of 17 amino acids. Germline V CDR1 and CDR2: SGHDT, YYEEEE. Specimen: naive CD4+ T cells sorted from blood. Subset reported: CD45RA+ positively selected. The origin of this receptor is a woman in her twenties or thirties in good health. V gene TRBV5-6 combines with J gene TRBJ2-5; 13 bases fit TRBD2. The better agreement between TRBJ2-7 and the DNA end casts doubt on the J call. This CDR3 is CASSYRTSGRRSYEQYF. CDR3 DNA: TGTGCCAGCAGTTACCGGACTAGCGGGAGACGGTCCTACGAGCAGTACTTC.